This T cell receptor beta chain was captured by sequencing in a study of blood T cell repertoires in COVID-19 (dated by TCRdb to about 2020). Broadly, across the study: Samples from collaborators originated in the United States, Italy and Spain and spanned both the acute and convalescent phases of COVID-19. The prospective study material was composed of cDNA or gDNA derived from T cells, B-cell-depleted T cells, or PBMCs. The repertoires were released in a freely available public database meant as a resource for research on the immune response to SARS-CoV-2. Deeply sampled blood TCRbeta repertoires from subjects exposed to, actively infected with, or recovered from COVID-19 were included in the dataset. The samples were drawn from the first 160 participants of the ongoing ImmuneRACE study and from under 1,500 subjects provided by 6 global collaborators. A de-identified subject ID, COVID-19 status, age in years and sex were almost always included in the sample metadata. Where available, HLA class I and class II types were taken from metadata supplied by the sample provider and were not determined by assay-based typing. What the study reported, not specific to this receptor: The amount of clinical and demographic metadata varied by source and participant and was provided uncurated.

In Seattle, one collaborating source enrolled patients while the infection was active and tracked those patients longitudinally over the course of disease. Whole blood was collected in K2EDTA tubes by collaborating institutions according to the institutions' own protocols. For TCRbeta analysis, collaborator samples were shipped as frozen whole blood, as isolated PBMCs, or as DNA extracted from either sample type. The CDR3 numbers 15 residues from cysteine through phenylalanine. Just CDR3 DNA is preserved here, 45 bases in frame from base 1. V is cut back by 3 bases and J by 7 bases, with 3 bases in the junction unmatched. CDR1 and CDR2, per the germline V gene, are SNHLY and FYNNEI. For this clone: The antigen this receptor binds is unknown. The input lacks base qualities; no much larger clone sits a single base away.

TCRbeta CDR3 regions were amplified from genomic DNA by means of the immunoSEQ Assay, a bias-controlled multiplex PCR. For the original study's pipeline: The number of nucleated cells in each sample was estimated from the amplification of reference gene primers within the assay. To quantify the absolute abundance of each unique TCRbeta CDR3 rearrangement, sequence reads were collapsed and filtered. For each sample, productive Simpson clonality was calculated as the square root of Simpson's diversity index over productive rearrangements. The clones in this table, taken by TCRdb from immuneACCESS, are in-frame only. Not every clone is retained; where verified, under half of the shortfall comes from an unresolved V gene, and the cause of the rest is unknown. That table gives V, J and clone size, and the DNA gave D and trimming. This sample holds a few hundred thousand clones; about 90% were observed only once. Of the sample, roughly 10% falls within the top ten clones.

The sequence was obtained from a woman between 65 and 79 years old with COVID-19, enrolled during active disease. Sequenced input: peripheral blood. The chain is made from TRBV2 and TRBJ2-1; 13 junctional bases match TRBD2. The nucleotide sequence is TGTGCCAGCAGTGATGGGACTAGCGGGGTGAATGAGCAGTTCTTC. It translates to CASSDGTSGVNEQFF.